The 6 T cell receptor beta chains below were found in one sample sequenced in a study of cytomegalovirus exposure and HLA in healthy donors (dated by TCRdb to 2016 to 2017). Receptor amplification or capture employed the immunoSEQ multiplex PCR assay. TCRdb took this table from immuneACCESS and kept in-frame rearrangements with V and J called. Such tables lack part of the clones; where checked against another copy, unresolved V genes explain under half of the gap, and the rest is unexplained. The sample table records about 120,000 clones; around nine tenths of these occur just once. The ten largest clones capture 1.5% to 2% of the sample. Sequenced material: PBMCs. The receptors originated from a woman aged 18 to 35 in good health and CMV-seronegative.

The CDR3 DNA sequence: TGTGCCATCAAGGGCCAGCGGGACGCAGATACGCAGTATTTT. This encodes CAIKGQRDADTQYF. The chain uses TRBV10-3 and TRBJ2-3, with 7 bases fitting TRBD2. The J segment lost 4 bases and the V segment lost 7 bases, leaving 8 bases of the junction unmatched. Germline CDR1 ENHRY, CDR2 SYGVKD. CDR3 length: 14 amino acids.

The V call is TRBV5-1, the J call TRBJ2-1; possibly TRBD1 for D (6 bases). The CDR3 consists of 15 residues. Deletions cut 4 bases from V and 10 bases from J, with 21 bases between. Germline V gene lookup returns CDR1 SGHRS and CDR2 YFSETQ. Written as DNA, the CDR3 is TGCGCCAGCAGCCCCGGGACACACACACCAGGGGAGCAGTTCTTC. Its protein is CASSPGTHTPGEQFF.

The chain employs TRBV7-2 and TRBJ2-5, with 7 bases fitting TRBD2. Per the germline V gene, CDR1 is SGHTA and CDR2 is FQGNSA. There are 17 residues in the CDR3. Unmatched junction bases numbered 15, after V lost 4 bases and J lost 4 bases. The CDR3 here is CASSSLLAGSAGETQYF. The CDR3, as DNA: TGTGCCAGCAGCTCCCTCTTAGCGGGCTCTGCGGGAGAGACCCAGTACTTC.

The chain combines TRBV15 with TRBJ2-3; maybe TRBD1 (5 bases). The CDR3 is made up of 13 amino acids. Trimming cost V 5 bases and J 3 bases, with 9 bases left between them. Per the germline V gene, CDR1 is LNHNV and CDR2 is YYDKDF (reference sequence). The CDR3 nucleotides read TGTGCCACCAGCGACAGAGGAACAGATACGCAGTATTTT. It is translated as CATSDRGTDTQYF.

The chain couples TRBV12-1 to TRBJ2-4; the tabulated D call, TRBD1, remains unverified against the DNA. TRBV12-1 is termed a pseudogene. This CDR3 region has 13 residues. Here the CDR3 reads CASSFPRDSNQYF. CDR3 bases: TGTGCCAGCAGCTTCCCCCGGGACAGCAATCAGTACTTC.

V and J are TRBV6-4 and TRBJ2-3, with 11 nucleotides matching TRBD2. V shed 7 bases and J 5 bases; nucleotides not matched to a gene: 14. This CDR3 spans 17 amino acids. Germline CDR1 and CDR2: MRHNA and SNTAGT. CDR3 coding DNA: TGTGCCAGCATGTCACCGTCGGTAGCGGGGGGGTTAGATACGCAGTATTTT. Its translation is CASMSPSVAGGLDTQYF.